The rows below give T cell receptor beta chains drawn from one sample of a study of T cell responses to AZD1222 COVID-19 vaccine. Data came from immunoSEQ multiplex PCR; TCRdb stores just in-frame clones and leaves some out. The table lists 150,000 or so clones, roughly nine tenths of them singletons, with approximately 17% in the top ten. The specimen was peripheral blood, collected on day 0 of AZD1222 vaccination. The receptor set was obtained from an adult in good health. CDR3s include the opening cysteine and the closing phenylalanine or tryptophan. Fields, in order: clone size, D gene, V gene, J gene, CDR3 DNA, CDR3 protein. D genes are given only for firm matches. Clone size is given for some rows only: seen once, a few or many times, or a class if the clone is expanded.

abundance: NA; d_gene: NA; v_gene: TRBV9; j_gene: TRBJ1-1; CDR3nt: TGTGCCAGCAGCCCACGCCTTGGGAGGGAAGCTTTCTTT; CDR3aa: CASSPRLGREAFF
abundance: NA; d_gene: NA; v_gene: TRBV4-1; j_gene: TRBJ1-5; CDR3nt: TGCGCCAGCAGCGAACCGGGCAATCAGCCCCAGCATTTT; CDR3aa: CASSEPGNQPQHF
abundance: few; d_gene: NA; v_gene: TRBV5-4; j_gene: TRBJ2-7; CDR3nt: TGTGCCAGCAGCCCCCGGCGAGCGGGCGCCTACGAGCAGTACTTC; CDR3aa: CASSPRRAGAYEQYF
abundance: NA; d_gene: NA; v_gene: TRBV5-1; j_gene: TRBJ1-2; CDR3nt: TGCGCCAGCAGCTTGAGACCGGGCGATGGCTACACCTTC; CDR3aa: CASSLRPGDGYTF
abundance: NA; d_gene: NA; v_gene: TRBV3-1/TRBV3-2; j_gene: TRBJ2-7; CDR3nt: TGTGCCAGCAGCGGGGGGTCCGGGACATCCTATTACGAGCAGTACTTC; CDR3aa: CASSGGSGTSYYEQYF
abundance: NA; d_gene: NA; v_gene: TRBV7-3; j_gene: TRBJ1-1; CDR3nt: TGTGCCAGCAGCTTACGGTCCGAGGACACTGAAGCTTTCTTT; CDR3aa: CASSLRSEDTEAFF
abundance: NA; d_gene: NA; v_gene: TRBV6-5; j_gene: TRBJ1-1; CDR3nt: TGTGCCAGCAGCACAGCATCCCGGGGGACTGAAGCTTTCTTT; CDR3aa: CASSTASRGTEAFF
abundance: NA; d_gene: NA; v_gene: TRBV30; j_gene: TRBJ2-7; CDR3nt: TGTGCCTGGAGTGCCCTGTACGAGCAGTACTTC; CDR3aa: CAWSALYEQYF
abundance: NA; d_gene: NA; v_gene: TRBV28; j_gene: TRBJ1-5; CDR3nt: TGTGCCAGCAGAAAAGCCGGGACAATCAATCAGCCCCAGCATTTT; CDR3aa: CASRKAGTINQPQHF
abundance: NA; d_gene: NA; v_gene: TRBV9; j_gene: TRBJ2-3; CDR3nt: TGTGCCAGCAGCGTAGCTCGGACGGCTAGCACAGATACGCAGTATTTT; CDR3aa: CASSVARTASTDTQYF
abundance: NA; d_gene: NA; v_gene: TRBV27; j_gene: TRBJ1-5; CDR3nt: TGTGCCAGCAGACCCAGGGGACTCCTGTACAATCAGCCCCAGCATTTT; CDR3aa: CASRPRGLLYNQPQHF
abundance: NA; d_gene: NA; v_gene: TRBV6-5; j_gene: TRBJ1-4; CDR3nt: TGTGCCAGCAGAAATCGGCTTAGTAATGAAAAACTGTTTTTT; CDR3aa: CASRNRLSNEKLFF
abundance: NA; d_gene: TRBD1; v_gene: TRBV19; j_gene: TRBJ1-2; CDR3nt: TGTGCCACGCGCCAGGGGGGTGCCGGGGGCTACACCTTC; CDR3aa: CATRQGGAGGYTF
abundance: NA; d_gene: TRBD2; v_gene: TRBV10-3; j_gene: TRBJ2-1; CDR3nt: TGTGCCATCAGTGAAATCTCGGGAGGAAAAAACAATGAGCAGTTCTTC; CDR3aa: CAISEISGGKNNEQFF
abundance: NA; d_gene: NA; v_gene: TRBV19; j_gene: TRBJ2-3; CDR3nt: TGTGCCAGTAGTACGCACAGGGAATCTAGCACAGATACGCAGTATTTT; CDR3aa: CASSTHRESSTDTQYF
abundance: NA; d_gene: TRBD2; v_gene: TRBV7-3; j_gene: TRBJ2-1; CDR3nt: TGTGCCAGCACCACAGGGCGGCGACTAGCGGGTGGCCCCAATGAGCAGTTCTTC; CDR3aa: CASTTGRRLAGGPNEQFF
abundance: NA; d_gene: NA; v_gene: TRBV7-9; j_gene: TRBJ1-1; CDR3nt: TGTGCCAGCAGCTTAGAAACGGGTCAGAACACTGAAGCTTTCTTT; CDR3aa: CASSLETGQNTEAFF
abundance: NA; d_gene: NA; v_gene: TRBV25-1; j_gene: TRBJ2-5; CDR3nt: TGTGCCAGCAGTGAATATTGGTTACAGGGTACCCAAGAGACCCAGTACTTC; CDR3aa: CASSEYWLQGTQETQYF
abundance: NA; d_gene: NA; v_gene: TRBV2; j_gene: TRBJ1-3; CDR3nt: TGTGCCAGCAGCCCCTCATGGAGCTCTGGAAACACCATATATTTT; CDR3aa: CASSPSWSSGNTIYF
abundance: NA; d_gene: NA; v_gene: TRBV3-1/TRBV3-2; j_gene: TRBJ1-4; CDR3nt: TGTGCCAGCAGCCAAGATCTGCTGGACCGTAAACTGTTTTTT; CDR3aa: CASSQDLLDRKLFF
abundance: NA; d_gene: TRBD1; v_gene: TRBV9; j_gene: TRBJ2-1; CDR3nt: TGTGCCAGCAGCGAAGGACAGGGGGCATATGAGCAGTTCTTC; CDR3aa: CASSEGQGAYEQFF
abundance: NA; d_gene: NA; v_gene: TRBV5-1; j_gene: TRBJ2-7; CDR3nt: TGCGCCAGCAGCCTCCGGACGGGTGCCTACGAGCAGTACTTC; CDR3aa: CASSLRTGAYEQYF
abundance: NA; d_gene: NA; v_gene: TRBV5-1; j_gene: TRBJ1-2; CDR3nt: TGCGCCAGCAGCTTGGTACAAAATAACTATGGCTACACCTTC; CDR3aa: CASSLVQNNYGYTF
abundance: NA; d_gene: NA; v_gene: TRBV28; j_gene: TRBJ2-7; CDR3nt: TGTGCCAGCAGTGGGGACAAAACCTACGAGCAGTACTTC; CDR3aa: CASSGDKTYEQYF
abundance: NA; d_gene: TRBD1; v_gene: TRBV24-1; j_gene: TRBJ1-5; CDR3nt: TGTGCCACCAGTGACCCTGGACAGGGGAATGGGCCCCAGCATTTT; CDR3aa: CATSDPGQGNGPQHF
abundance: NA; d_gene: NA; v_gene: TRBV19; j_gene: TRBJ2-1; CDR3nt: TGTGCCAGTAGTATAAGGTTAGGGGGCGGGGGCCGGAGGACCTACAATGAGCAGTTCTTC; CDR3aa: CASSIRLGGGGRRTYNEQFF
abundance: few; d_gene: NA; v_gene: TRBV28; j_gene: TRBJ2-6; CDR3nt: TGTGCCAGCACCAGAAGAGGACAGTTTGGGGCCAACGTCCTGACTTTC; CDR3aa: CASTRRGQFGANVLTF
abundance: NA; d_gene: NA; v_gene: TRBV21-1; j_gene: TRBJ2-1; CDR3nt: TGTGCCAGCAGCAAACCCCCGCGCAGCTCCTACAATGAGCAGTTCTTC; CDR3aa: CASSKPPRSSYNEQFF
abundance: NA; d_gene: NA; v_gene: TRBV13; j_gene: TRBJ1-4; CDR3nt: TGTGCCAGCAGCCCGACCCTGGACAGCGAAAAACTGTTTTTT; CDR3aa: CASSPTLDSEKLFF
abundance: NA; d_gene: NA; v_gene: TRBV27; j_gene: TRBJ1-1; CDR3nt: TGTGCCAGCAGCTCAACAGGACCGAACACTGAAGCTTTCTTT; CDR3aa: CASSSTGPNTEAFF
abundance: NA; d_gene: NA; v_gene: TRBV3-1/TRBV3-2; j_gene: TRBJ2-1; CDR3nt: TGTGCCAGCAGTCCCAAGGGCTCCTACAATGAGCAGTTCTTC; CDR3aa: CASSPKGSYNEQFF
abundance: NA; d_gene: NA; v_gene: TRBV9; j_gene: TRBJ1-1; CDR3nt: TGTGCCAGCAGCCCGACAGCAGGGGAAGAGGCTTTCTTT; CDR3aa: CASSPTAGEEAFF
abundance: NA; d_gene: TRBD1; v_gene: TRBV7-9; j_gene: TRBJ1-4; CDR3nt: TGTGCCAGCAGCTTGTCGACAGGGGGGGTCGCAACTAATGAAAAACTGTTTTTT; CDR3aa: CASSLSTGGVATNEKLFF
abundance: NA; d_gene: NA; v_gene: TRBV19; j_gene: TRBJ2-7; CDR3nt: TGTGCCAGTAGTATAGCCCAATTCGCCTACGAGCAGTACTTC; CDR3aa: CASSIAQFAYEQYF
abundance: NA; d_gene: TRBD1; v_gene: TRBV30; j_gene: TRBJ2-2; CDR3nt: TGTGCCTGGAGTGAGGACAGGGTTACCGGGGAGCTGTTTTTT; CDR3aa: CAWSEDRVTGELFF
abundance: NA; d_gene: NA; v_gene: TRBV12-3/TRBV12-4; j_gene: TRBJ1-1; CDR3nt: TGTGCCAGCACCTACAGGTTAGGGGTGGGTTTCTTT; CDR3aa: CASTYRLGVGFF
abundance: few; d_gene: NA; v_gene: TRBV30; j_gene: TRBJ1-6; CDR3nt: TGTGCCTGGAGTCCTCCTCTGGGCGTTAATTCACCCCTCCACTTT; CDR3aa: CAWSPPLGVNSPLHF
abundance: NA; d_gene: TRBD1; v_gene: TRBV7-9; j_gene: TRBJ1-6; CDR3nt: TGTGCCACCAGATCGGGACAGATGAATTCACCCCTCCACTTT; CDR3aa: CATRSGQMNSPLHF
abundance: few; d_gene: TRBD2; v_gene: TRBV4-1; j_gene: TRBJ2-5; CDR3nt: TGCGCCAGCAGCCAAGCCCCGATTAGCGGGAGTGAGACCCAGTACTTC; CDR3aa: CASSQAPISGSETQYF
abundance: NA; d_gene: TRBD2; v_gene: TRBV28; j_gene: TRBJ2-2; CDR3nt: TGTGCCAGCAGTTCGCGACTAGCGGGGCCACCAGGCGGGGAGCTGTTTTTT; CDR3aa: CASSSRLAGPPGGELFF
abundance: few; d_gene: NA; v_gene: TRBV9; j_gene: TRBJ1-2; CDR3nt: TGTGCCAGCAGCGACAGGCTCTATGGCTACACCTTC; CDR3aa: CASSDRLYGYTF
abundance: NA; d_gene: NA; v_gene: TRBV27; j_gene: TRBJ2-7; CDR3nt: TGTGCCAGCAGTTTAACAGGCTATTCCTACGAGCAGTACTTC; CDR3aa: CASSLTGYSYEQYF
abundance: NA; d_gene: NA; v_gene: TRBV9; j_gene: TRBJ2-3; CDR3nt: TGTGCCAGCAGCGTAGAGCGTTCCAGGGGCACAGATACGCAGTATTTT; CDR3aa: CASSVERSRGTDTQYF
abundance: NA; d_gene: TRBD1; v_gene: TRBV6-1; j_gene: TRBJ1-1; CDR3nt: TGTGCCAGCAGTGAGCAGGGGGCCCTCTCTGAAGCTTTCTTT; CDR3aa: CASSEQGALSEAFF
abundance: NA; d_gene: NA; v_gene: TRBV5-6; j_gene: TRBJ2-5; CDR3nt: TGTGCCAGCAGCTTGGTAGCAGAACAAGAGACCCAGTACTTC; CDR3aa: CASSLVAEQETQYF
abundance: once; d_gene: TRBD2; v_gene: TRBV14; j_gene: TRBJ2-3; CDR3nt: TGTGCCAGCAGCCAACCGGGGGGGGTCACAGATACGCAGTATTTT; CDR3aa: CASSQPGGVTDTQYF
abundance: NA; d_gene: NA; v_gene: TRBV12-3/TRBV12-4; j_gene: TRBJ2-7; CDR3nt: TGTGCCAGCAGTTCTTCCACTGGGGAGCAGTACTTC; CDR3aa: CASSSSTGEQYF
abundance: NA; d_gene: NA; v_gene: TRBV28; j_gene: TRBJ2-7; CDR3nt: TGTGCCAGCAGTTTATCCCGCGGTTGGGGGTACGAGCAGTACTTC; CDR3aa: CASSLSRGWGYEQYF
abundance: NA; d_gene: NA; v_gene: TRBV3-1/TRBV3-2; j_gene: TRBJ1-5; CDR3nt: TGTGCCAGCAGCCCGAAACCAAGACAGGGCAATCAGCCCCAGCATTTT; CDR3aa: CASSPKPRQGNQPQHF
abundance: NA; d_gene: NA; v_gene: TRBV19; j_gene: TRBJ1-4; CDR3nt: TGTGCCAGTCGGTACACCGTGACTAATGAAAAACTGTTTTTT; CDR3aa: CASRYTVTNEKLFF
abundance: few; d_gene: TRBD1; v_gene: TRBV5-8; j_gene: TRBJ1-6; CDR3nt: TGTGCCAGCAGCATATACAGGGGCTATAATTCACCCCTCCACTTT; CDR3aa: CASSIYRGYNSPLHF
abundance: few; d_gene: NA; v_gene: TRBV28; j_gene: TRBJ1-5; CDR3nt: TGTGCCAGCAGGGGAGGACAGAGCAATCAGCCCCAGCATTTT; CDR3aa: CASRGGQSNQPQHF
abundance: NA; d_gene: NA; v_gene: TRBV3-1/TRBV3-2; j_gene: TRBJ1-1; CDR3nt: TGTGCCAGCAGCCAATTGACAGCGAACACTGAAGCTTTCTTT; CDR3aa: CASSQLTANTEAFF
abundance: NA; d_gene: NA; v_gene: TRBV3-1/TRBV3-2; j_gene: TRBJ2-7; CDR3nt: TGTGCCAGCAGCCAAGAGGGGAGAATTGTGGCCAGGGGGCAGTACTTC; CDR3aa: CASSQEGRIVARGQYF
abundance: few; d_gene: NA; v_gene: TRBV6-5; j_gene: TRBJ2-7; CDR3nt: TGTGCCAGCAGCCCGCGCAAGGGCGGCAGTTACGAGCAGTACTTC; CDR3aa: CASSPRKGGSYEQYF